This record covers a single TCR beta chain. The sample is drawn from a study of PD-L1 blockade in urothelial cancer. Study overall: The researchers analyzed blood 3 weeks (second dose) and 6 weeks after treatment start. Counts from blood samples showed a median of about 140,000 T cells.

Germline CDR1 and CDR2: LNHNV and YYDKDF (reference sequence). With 3 bases clipped from V and 2 bases from J, the junction kept 12 bases outside the gene matches. The CDR3 has 17 residues. Here immunoSEQ multiplex PCR was the method, and the copy in TCRdb shows in-frame clones only, minus some. Seen here are tens of thousands of clones, 84% observed once, and the top ten hold approximately 6%. This chain connects TRBV15 to TRBJ2-7; 8 bases match TRBD2. The sequencing here drew on PBMCs, taken around atezolizumab (anti-PD-L1) treatment. The sequence came from a middle-aged man with urothelial cancer. The CDR3 DNA follows: TGTGCCACCAGCAGGGGACTAGGGGGAGAGGGGGCCTACGAGCAGTACTTC. Protein: CATSRGLGGEGAYEQYF.